What follows are 15 T cell receptor beta chains derived from one specimen sequenced in a study of Graves' ophthalmopathy and Graves' hyperthyroidism (dated 2018 in TCRdb). Instrument on record: Illumina HiSeq 2000. For repertoire sequencing, TCR beta CDR3 regions were amplified from RNA transcripts. The first round was an RT-PCR using HTBI primers with the Qiagen OneStep RT-PCR kit, and this first round was followed by a second-round multiplex PCR, then size selection and purification. The public reads were reanalyzed by TCRdb: fastp trimming at Q25, MiXCR alignment, in-frame beta chains only. Here each entry gathers all rows of one CDR3 protein and keeps the most common genes and DNA. Present in this sample are roughly 500,000 distinct CDR3 sequences, 13% to 15% of which were seen just once. The top ten constitute over 8% of the sample. Sequenced: blood. These receptors came from a young woman with Graves' ophthalmopathy. Donor details come from another sample of the same person, matched by shared clones.

This clonotype showed up just a few times. The J gene is TRBJ2-2, the V gene TRBV4-1, with D hard to call. The CDR3 loop spans 15 amino acids. V lost 1 base and J lost 1, with 7 bases in between. Germline V gene sequence: CDR1 MGHRA, CDR2 YSYEKL. The CDR3 is CASSQGPRNTGELFF. CDR3 nucleotides: TGCGCCAGCAGCCAAGGTCCGAGGAACACCGGGGAGCTGTTTTTT.

Turning to this clonotype: The conserved final phenylalanine or tryptophan is absent from the CDR3, which likely points to a read error. The gene calls are TRBV6-2 or TRBV6-3 and TRBJ1-1; D is perhaps TRBD1 (6 bases). Trimming took 6 bases from V and 0 from J, leaving 26 bases between them. The CDR3 totals 19 residues. CDR1 and CDR2 (germline): MNHEY, SVGEGT. CDR3 region: CASRNPRGEVWFLNTEAFY. The CDR3 bases are TGTGCCAGCAGAAATCCTAGGGGGGAAGTTTGGTTCCTGAACACTGAAGCTTTCTAT.

There are a few counts of this clonotype. The CDR3 sequence: CASSPRTGGFGNTEAFF. CDR3 sequence (DNA): TGCGCCAGCAGCCCCCGGACAGGGGGCTTTGGGAACACTGAAGCTTTCTTT. The V call is TRBV5-1, the J call TRBJ1-1, with 11 bases lining up with TRBD1. The CDR3 spans 17 residues. J was trimmed by 1 base and V by 4 bases; bases with no gene match: 9. Per the germline V gene, CDR1 is SGHRS and CDR2 is YFSETQ. The variable domain in full, completed from reference TRBV5-1 and TRBJ1-1, reads KAGVTQTPRYLIKTRGQQVTLSCSPISGHRSVSWYQQTPGQGLQFLFEYFSETQRNKGNFPGRFSGRQFSNSRSEMNVSTLELGDSALYLCASSPRTGGFGNTEAFFGQGTRLTVV.

This clonotype was counted ten times or more. This chain uses TRBV12-3 or TRBV12-4 with TRBJ1-2; 10 bases line up with TRBD1. The ends lost 5 bases at V and 2 bases at J; junction bases unmatched: 5. The CDR3 loop spans 15 amino acids. CDR3: CASSPRGQGNYGYTF. In nucleotides, the CDR3 is TGTGCCAGCAGTCCCCGGGGACAGGGGAACTATGGCTACACCTTC.

At least ten counts were recorded for this clonotype. The chain is built from TRBV4-1 and TRBJ1-3; tentatively, D is TRBD1 (6 bases). V gave up 1 base and J gave up 0 bases, with 13 bases separating them. The germline V gene has CDR1 MGHRA and CDR2 YSYEKL. The CDR3 loop spans 17 amino acids. CDR3 DNA: TGCGCCAGCAGCCAAGCCCCCGGACAGTACTCTGGAAACACCATATATTTT. It is translated as CASSQAPGQYSGNTIYF.

This clonotype was recorded many times. V and J are TRBV6-4 and TRBJ2-3; D is possibly TRBD2 (6 bases). CDR1 and CDR2 from the germline V gene are MRHNA and SNTAGT. The CDR3 runs to 13 residues. Trimming took off 4 bases at V and 1 base at J, with 6 bases between the two ends. CDR3 in amino acids: CASSASGTDTQYF. The CDR3 DNA follows: TGTGCCAGCAGTGCTAGCGGCACAGATACGCAGTATTTT.

This clonotype has at least ten counts. The rearrangement uses TRBV13 and TRBJ1-3, with D maybe TRBD1 (5 bases). Germline lookup yields CDR1 PRHDT and CDR2 FYEKMQ (reference sequence). V shed 4 bases and J shed 0 bases, with 13 bases lying between them. The CDR3 contains 16 residues. The CDR3 bases are TGTGCCAGCAGCTCCCCTGACAGCAACTCTGGAAACACCATATATTTT. Its protein product is CASSSPDSNSGNTIYF.

In the case of this clonotype: Compared with germline, one end of the junction differs, possibly owing to a read error. The chain carries TRBV20-1 and TRBJ1-1; D is unresolved. Germline V lookup: CDR1 DFQATT, CDR2 SNEGSKA (reference sequence). The CDR3 runs to 13 residues. CDR3 protein: CCARDVGNTEAFF. The CDR3 DNA reads as TGCTGTGCTAGAGATGTAGGGAACACTGAAGCTTTCTTT.

J is TRBJ1-5 and V is TRBV6-5; D is possibly TRBD1 (5 bases). CDR1 is MNHEY and CDR2 is SVGAGI in the germline V gene. Trimming removed 2 bases from V and 9 bases from J, with 11 bases in between. The CDR3 extends over 13 amino acids. The CDR3, as DNA: TGTGCCAGCAGTTACAGTAAGGGGCCGCCCCAGCATTTT. It encodes CASSYSKGPPQHF.

The chain employs TRBV24-1 and TRBJ2-2, with 7 bases lining up with TRBD1. Trimming at V came to 7 bases and at J to 5 bases, leaving 9 bases not matched to a gene. Germline assignment: CDR1 KGHDR and CDR2 SFDVKD. The CDR3 length is 15 residues. As DNA, the CDR3 is TGTGCCACCAGCCGACAGGGCCCCATGACCGGGGAGCTGTTTTTT. Amino acid sequence: CATSRQGPMTGELFF.

This clonotype was seen ten or more times. V is TRBV14 and J is TRBJ1-2, with D unclear. Trimming removed 8 bases from V and 0 bases from J, with 7 bases in between. The germline gives CDR1 SGHDN, CDR2 FVKESK. This CDR3 is 12 amino acids long. The DNA for the CDR3 is TGTGCCAGCTCGAGGACTAACTATGGCTACACCTTC. This codes for CASSRTNYGYTF.

The table lists this clonotype with many counts. The V call is TRBV20-1, the J call TRBJ2-7; D is uncertain. V lost 0 bases and J lost 3, with 6 bases in between. Per the germline V gene, CDR1 is DFQATT and CDR2 is SNEGSKA (reference sequence). The CDR3 runs to 12 residues. The CDR3 sequence: CSARDLDYEQYF. Here the CDR3 DNA reads TGCAGTGCTAGAGATTTAGACTACGAGCAGTACTTC.

This clonotype was picked up many times. The genes are TRBV29-1 and TRBJ2-4; D is unresolved. Trimming stripped 0 bases from V and 5 bases from J, with 14 bases between. Germline CDR1 reads SQVTM; CDR2 reads ANQGSEA. The CDR3 runs to 15 residues. Here the CDR3 reads CSVEDPKLRENIQYF. The CDR3 nucleotides read TGCAGCGTTGAAGATCCGAAGCTACGGGAAAACATTCAGTACTTC.

This clonotype was seen many times. The chain employs TRBV4-1 and TRBJ2-2; D unclear. This CDR3 comprises 16 residues. V gave up 1 base and J gave up 1 base, with 10 bases separating them. The germline V gene encodes CDR1 MGHRA and CDR2 YSYEKL. DNA for the CDR3: TGCGCCAGCAGCCAAGTCTCGCTACTGAACACCGGGGAGCTGTTTTTT. Protein: CASSQVSLLNTGELFF.

This clonotype showed up many times. The chain has TRBV29-1 and TRBJ2-5; D may be TRBD2 (5 bases). CDR3 length: 12 amino acids. The germline V gene encodes CDR1 SQVTM and CDR2 ANQGSEA. V lost 3 bases to trimming and J lost 5 bases, with 10 bases between them. The CDR3 spells CSVEEDWETQYF. The CDR3 nucleotides read TGCAGCGTTGAGGAGGACTGGGAGACCCAGTACTTC.